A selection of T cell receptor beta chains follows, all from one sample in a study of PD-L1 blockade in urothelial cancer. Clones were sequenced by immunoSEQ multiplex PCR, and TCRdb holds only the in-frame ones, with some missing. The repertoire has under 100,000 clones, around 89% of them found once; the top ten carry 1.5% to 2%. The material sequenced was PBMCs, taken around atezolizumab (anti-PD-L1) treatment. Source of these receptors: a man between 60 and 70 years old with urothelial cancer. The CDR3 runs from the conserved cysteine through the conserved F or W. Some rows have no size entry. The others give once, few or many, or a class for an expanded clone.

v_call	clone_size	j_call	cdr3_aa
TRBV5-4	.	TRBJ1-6	CASSQGDRVVSPLHF
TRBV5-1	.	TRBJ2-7	CASSLDRQGQEQYF
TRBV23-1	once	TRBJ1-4	CASSQVRVRREKLFF
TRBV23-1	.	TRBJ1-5	CASSQSPPRTSYQPQHF
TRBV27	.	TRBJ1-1	CASSLSSWSTEAFF
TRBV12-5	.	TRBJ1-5	CASGFRGQVLNQPQHF
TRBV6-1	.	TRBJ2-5	CASSDPTVTQYF
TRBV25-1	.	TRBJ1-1	CASSELGTEAFF
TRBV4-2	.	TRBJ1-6	CASSQDWQINSPLHF
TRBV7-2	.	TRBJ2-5	CASSPRGAGETQYF
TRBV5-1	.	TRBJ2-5	CASSQDRAETQYF
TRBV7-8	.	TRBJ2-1	CASSSERSLTGGGEQFF
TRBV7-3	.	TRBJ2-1	CASSLTASGGDNEQFF
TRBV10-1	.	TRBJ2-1	CASPRGLAVYNEQFF
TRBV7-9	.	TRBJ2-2	CASSLGDRNTGELFF
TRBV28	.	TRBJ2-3	CASSSKLAGETDTQYF
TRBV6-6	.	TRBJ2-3	CASREADTQYF
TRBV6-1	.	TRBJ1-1	CASSERAEEAFF
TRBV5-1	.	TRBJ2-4	CASSLADLKDIQYF
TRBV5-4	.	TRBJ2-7	CASSTRTGQGEQYF
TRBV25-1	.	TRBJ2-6	CASSETTGSSGANVLTF
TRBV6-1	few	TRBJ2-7	CASSAGAGSYEQYF
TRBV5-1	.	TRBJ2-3	CASSFDTGTDTQYF
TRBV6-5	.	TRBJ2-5	CASTRAGVETQYF
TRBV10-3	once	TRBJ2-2	CAISASSALSNTGELFF
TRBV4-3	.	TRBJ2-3	CASSQTPQGSRDTQYF
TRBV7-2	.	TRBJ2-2	CASSLYPAGGPNTGELFF
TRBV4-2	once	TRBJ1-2	CASSVGQGDGYTF
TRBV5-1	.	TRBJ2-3	CASSLGQGAYTQYF
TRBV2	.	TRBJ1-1	CASSAGTGQMNTEAFF
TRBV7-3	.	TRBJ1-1	CASSLRRETEAFF
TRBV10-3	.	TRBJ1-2	CAIKPGQGEGYTF
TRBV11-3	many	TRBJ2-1	CASSRRRGSEQFF
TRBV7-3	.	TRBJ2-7	CASSLIPQFPNYEQYF
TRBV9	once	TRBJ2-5	CASSVSTSGETQYF
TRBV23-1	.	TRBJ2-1	CASSQYTPCRVEINNEQFF
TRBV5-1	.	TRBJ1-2	CASSLLGQGHGYTF
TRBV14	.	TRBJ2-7	CASSQTVSVEQYF
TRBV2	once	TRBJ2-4	CASSRESGVLGLAKNIQYF
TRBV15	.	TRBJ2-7	CATSRASGIYEQYF
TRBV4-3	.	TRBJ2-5	CASSQEKSSQAQYF
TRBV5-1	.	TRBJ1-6	CASRVDRGNSPLHF
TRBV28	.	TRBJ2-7	CASSRTSYEQYF
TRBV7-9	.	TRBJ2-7	CASRGTSGGRSSYEQYF
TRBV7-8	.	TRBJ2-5	CASSRYRGLETQYF
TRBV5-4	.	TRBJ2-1	CASSGKVSGSYEQFF
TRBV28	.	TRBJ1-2	CASSFGQNYGYTF
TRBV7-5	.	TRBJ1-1	CVRSLQGGTEAFF
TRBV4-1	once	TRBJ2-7	CASSKGRGANYEQYF
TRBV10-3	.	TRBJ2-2	CAINSAERGPNTGELFF
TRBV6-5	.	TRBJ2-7	CASSFRTSGGLGEQYF
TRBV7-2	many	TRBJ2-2	CASSFGTGNGGELFF
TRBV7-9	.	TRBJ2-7	CASVQGAEVYEQYF
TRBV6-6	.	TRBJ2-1	CASRPTGSSYNEQFF
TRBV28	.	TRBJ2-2	CASSLSGGASGELFF
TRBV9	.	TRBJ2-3	CASSQLAGRTDTQYF
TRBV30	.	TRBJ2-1	CAWSPFGGVNNEQFF
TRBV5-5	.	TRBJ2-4	CASSPTGGFGNIQYF
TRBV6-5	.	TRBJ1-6	CASSYQPGTRDSPLHF